This T cell receptor beta chain was identified during a study of blood T cell repertoires in COVID-19. Under the authors' procedure: Scientists estimated how many nucleated cells there were by amplifying reference gene primers. Profiling relied on immunoSEQ multiplex PCR, and the TCRdb table lists in-frame clones only, not all of them. The D gene and trimming were derived from the DNA, and the V and J assignments and clone size from that table. The sample has more than 300,000 clones, 85% to 90% seen once. The trim removed 6 bases at V and 9 bases at J, leaving 9 bases unmatched. Germline V gives CDR1 SNHLY, CDR2 FYNNEI. The CDR3 has 15 residues. Seattle-derived patients entered the study during active infection and were followed longitudinally.

The chain recombines TRBV2 with TRBJ1-6; 9 bases map to TRBD1. Specimen: peripheral blood. This receptor was identified in a woman aged 40 to 50 with COVID-19, enrolled during active disease. This CDR3 is CASRGSDRGFSPLHF. In DNA form, the CDR3 reads TGTGCCAGCAGAGGATCGGACAGGGGTTTTTCACCCCTCCACTTT.